This entry concerns a single T cell receptor beta chain. Its antigen is unknown. The repertoire was sequenced with immunoSEQ multiplex PCR; TCRdb's copy has only in-frame clones and lacks some. The sample lists 300,000 to 400,000 clones, about 85% occurring once. Between the trimmed V and J ends, which lost 2 bases and 3 bases, there was a span of 11 bases. This CDR3 contains 14 residues. Germline V gives CDR1 SEHNR, CDR2 FQNEAQ (reference sequence). The record originates from a study of Ad26.COV2.S vaccination and SARS-CoV-2 variants. Study findings and constraints: There was a possibility that the TCR breadth and depth analyses underestimated total T cell responses.

The treatment is: around 19 received Ad26.COV2.S at low or high dose, single or two shots; about five received placebo; per-sample allocation not given. Day 63 after the first injection of vaccine or placebo was the sampling time. Vaccine was an Ad26 vector expressing Wuhan-strain SARS-CoV-2 spike. V gene TRBV7-9 combines with J gene TRBJ2-7; D could derive from TRBD1 or TRBD2 (5 bases each). This sample comprised peripheral blood, obtained in a trial of Ad26.COV2.S vaccine versus placebo. The sequence came from a person aged 18-65 years who received the Ad26.COV2.S COVID-19 vaccine or a placebo. Here the CDR3 reads CASSLRDERYEQYF. CDR3 DNA: TGTGCCAGCAGCTTACGGGACGAACGCTACGAGCAGTACTTC.